The 8 T cell receptor beta chains below all came from one sample that was sequenced in a study of early T cells in non-severe SARS-CoV-2 infection. TCRdb reanalysed the 5' RACE reads using MiXCR and keeps one entry per CDR3 protein. The sample includes approximately 98,000 distinct CDR3 sequences, around 10% of them seen just once. Sequencing input: whole blood. The receptors shown here come from an adult who was a healthcare worker with PCR-confirmed SARS-CoV-2 infection or an uninfected control (not recorded which).

This clonotype was recorded a few times. The chain combines TRBV7-9 with TRBJ1-1; TRBD1 matches 7 bases. Germline V lookup: CDR1 SEHNR, CDR2 FQNEAQ (reference sequence). This CDR3 contains 15 residues. With 3 bases clipped from V and 5 bases from J, the junction kept 9 bases outside the gene matches. The CDR3 is CASSLYTGARTEAFF. CDR3 sequence (DNA): TGTGCCAGCAGCTTGTATACAGGGGCCAGGACTGAAGCTTTCTTT.

V is TRBV4-1 and J is TRBJ2-6; no firm D call. The CDR3 totals 16 residues. V was shortened by 4 bases and J by 0 bases, with 10 bases between the two germline ends. Germline loops: CDR1 MGHRA, CDR2 YSYEKL. This chain's CDR3 is CASSPAVVSGANVLTF. The CDR3 DNA reads as TGCGCCAGCAGCCCCGCCGTCGTCTCTGGGGCCAACGTCCTGACTTTC.

This clonotype was observed a few times. The rearrangement links TRBV29-1 to TRBJ2-7; TRBD2 matches 7 bases. The V gene end was trimmed by 4 bases and the J gene end by 0 bases; junction bases not matched to a gene: 0. Germline V gene data show CDR1 as SQVTM and CDR2 as ANQGSEA. The CDR3 is 12 residues long. The CDR3 region has the DNA TGCAGCGTTGCTAGCGGCTCCTACGAGCAGTACTTC. Translation: CSVASGSYEQYF.

This clonotype was seen repeatedly, ten times or more. The chain has TRBV4-2 and TRBJ2-7; D may be TRBD1 (6 bases). The ends were cut back, 4 bases at V and 4 bases at J, with 17 bases in the middle. CDR3 length equals 15 residues. The germline gives CDR1 LGHNA, CDR2 YNFKEQ. CDR3: CASSPDPKGVYEQYF. The CDR3 coding sequence is TGTGCCAGCAGCCCAGACCCAAAGGGGGTGTACGAGCAGTACTTC.

This clonotype was counted a few times. The chain recombines TRBV6-6 with TRBJ2-7; 7 positions match TRBD1. Germline values: CDR1 MNHNY, CDR2 SVGAGI (reference sequence). V dropped 7 bases and J dropped 7; count of bases not matched to a gene: 10. This CDR3 is 13 amino acids long. The chain's CDR3 is CASKHGTATEQYF. The CDR3 DNA sequence: TGTGCCAGCAAGCACGGGACAGCGACTGAGCAGTACTTC.

This clonotype showed up just a few times. The V call is TRBV7-9, the J call TRBJ2-2; the match to TRBD1 covers 8 bases. The CDR3 has 16 amino acids. Germline trimming cut 5 bases from V and 1 base from J; bases unmatched to any gene: 6. CDR1 and CDR2 from the germline V gene are SEHNR and FQNEAQ (reference sequence). For the CDR3, the DNA is TGTGCCAGCAGCGGGCCCGGGACAGGGAACACCGGGGAGCTGTTTTTT. This gives the protein CASSGPGTGNTGELFF.

This chain joins TRBV7-8 and TRBJ2-7; D remains ambiguous. V dropped 0 bases and J dropped 3 bases, with 9 bases sitting between them. CDR3 length: 14 amino acids. CDR1 SGHVS and CDR2 FQNEAQ come from the germline V gene. Here the CDR3 reads CASSLAMDLYEQYF. CDR3 nucleotide sequence: TGTGCCAGCAGCTTAGCTATGGACCTCTACGAGCAGTACTTC.

This clonotype was found many times. The genes are TRBV6-2 or TRBV6-3 and TRBJ2-1; 10 nucleotides align to TRBD2. V trimming: 5 bases; J trimming: 0 bases; junction bases outside the gene matches: 4. The CDR3 is 16 residues long. The germline gives CDR1 MNHEY, CDR2 SVGEGT. For the CDR3, the DNA is TGTGCCAGCAGTCAACGGACTAGCGGCTCCTACAATGAGCAGTTCTTC. Translating it yields CASSQRTSGSYNEQFF.